Following are 13 T cell receptor beta chains from one sample sequenced in a study of T cells in Graves' hyperthyroidism and ophthalmopathy. Authors of the study amplified TCR beta CDR3 regions from RNA transcripts. The study used the HTBI primer set for a first-round RT-PCR of the TCR CDR3. TCRdb reanalysed the multiplex PCR reads using MiXCR and keeps one entry per CDR3 protein. The sample consists of hundreds of thousands of distinct CDR3 sequences, 15% to 18% of them appearing once. The sequenced material came from blood. These receptor sequences come from a woman younger than 30 with Graves' hyperthyroidism.

The chain couples TRBV28 to TRBJ2-7; D may be TRBD1 (6 bases). Germline V CDR1 and CDR2: MDHEN, SYDVKM. Deletions cut 6 bases from V and 5 bases from J, with 14 bases between. This CDR3 is built from 13 residues. The CDR3 is CASRGAILHEQYF. In DNA, the CDR3 is TGTGCCAGCAGGGGGGCCATCCTCCACGAGCAGTACTTC.

This clonotype was observed at least ten times. The rearrangement links TRBV3-1 to TRBJ1-6, with D possibly being TRBD1 (6 bases). The CDR3 spans 16 residues. Between the trimmed V and J ends, which lost 1 base and 7 bases, there was a span of 14 bases. Germline lookup yields CDR1 LGHDT and CDR2 YNNKEL (reference sequence). CDR3 coding DNA: TGTGCCAGCAGCCAAGCTGCCGGGACAATGAATTCACCCCTCCACTTT. It encodes CASSQAAGTMNSPLHF.

This clonotype came up many times. The CDR3 protein is CASSLEAAPNTGELFF. For the CDR3, the DNA is TGTGCCAGCAGCTTGGAAGCAGCTCCGAACACCGGGGAGCTGTTTTTT. The V gene is TRBV11-2, the J gene TRBJ2-2; D is uncertain. The CDR3 runs to 16 residues. Trimming left V 3 bases short and J 0 bases short, with 11 bases between. In germline, CDR1 is SGHAT, CDR2 FQNNGV.

In this sample, this clonotype turned up many times. The rearrangement joins TRBV20-1 to TRBJ2-5; possible D gene TRBD1, 6 bases. The ends were cut back, 0 bases at V and 1 base at J, with 18 bases in the middle. Germline CDR1 reads DFQATT; CDR2 reads SNEGSKA (reference sequence). This CDR3 contains 17 residues. CDR3: CSARDRWGTQSQETQYF. The CDR3 bases are TGCAGTGCTAGAGATCGTTGGGGGACACAATCCCAAGAGACCCAGTACTTC.

V is TRBV20-1 and J is TRBJ2-3, with D unresolved. V was shortened by 6 bases and J by 0 bases, with 10 bases between the two germline ends. Looked up from germline, CDR1 is DFQATT and CDR2 is SNEGSKA (reference sequence). This CDR3 spans 13 amino acids. The CDR3 nucleotides read TGCAGTGCCACATCCACTAGCACAGATACGCAGTATTTT. Protein: CSATSTSTDTQYF.

This clonotype was found many times. The gene calls are TRBV6-1 and TRBJ2-7; D is unresolved. Germline V gene sequence: CDR1 MNHNS, CDR2 SASEGT. V was cut by 6 bases and J by 0 bases, with 12 bases left in between. This CDR3 is built from 14 residues. This chain's CDR3 is CASSPALSSYEQYF. In DNA form, the CDR3 reads TGTGCCAGCAGCCCGGCATTGAGCTCCTACGAGCAGTACTTC.

This clonotype appeared a few times. This chain links TRBV20-1 with TRBJ2-1; 9 bases are shared with TRBD2. The germline CDR1 and CDR2 sequences are DFQATT and SNEGSKA (reference sequence). The V and J ends lost 3 bases and 7 bases, in that order; junction bases with no gene match: 4. This CDR3 spans 13 amino acids. The DNA for the CDR3 is TGCAGTGCTAGGACTAGCGGAGTGAATGAGCAGTTCTTC. Amino acids: CSARTSGVNEQFF.

The chain carries TRBV7-3 and TRBJ2-7, with D unresolved. The germline CDR1 and CDR2 sequences are SGHTA and FQGTGA. Trimming stripped 11 bases from V and 2 bases from J, with 16 bases between. The length of the CDR3 is 13 residues. Written as DNA, the CDR3 is TGTGCCCGCCCCCCCCCTTGGGCCTACGAGCAGTACTTC. Protein: CARPPPWAYEQYF.

In this sample, this clonotype turned up many times. V usage is TRBV12-3 or TRBV12-4 and J usage is TRBJ1-1; D is uncertain. The CDR3 is 17 residues long. V gave up 7 bases and J gave up 1 base, with 22 bases separating them. CDR3 coding DNA: TGTGCCAGCAATCAAAGGACCCTTATGGGAGGGAACACTGAAGCTTTCTTT. Its protein product is CASNQRTLMGGNTEAFF.

This clonotype was seen repeatedly, ten times or more. The chain links TRBV29-1 to TRBJ2-3; 8 bases agree with TRBD2. The CDR3 runs to 13 residues. V was clipped by 1 base and J by 5 bases; unmatched bases: 2. The germline V gene has CDR1 SQVTM and CDR2 ANQGSEA. The CDR3 DNA reads TGCAGCGTTGAAGGGGGGACTAGAGATACGCAGTATTTT. Translating it yields CSVEGGTRDTQYF.

This sequence joins TRBV4-1 and TRBJ1-4; TRBD1 is a possible D gene (5 bases). The CDR3 extends over 16 amino acids. V lost 3 bases to trimming and J lost 7 bases, with 18 bases between them. Germline loops: CDR1 MGHRA, CDR2 YSYEKL. The CDR3 bases are TGCGCCAGCAGCCACGGGGGACGGGGAATTGTTGAAAAACTGTTTTTT. Translation: CASSHGGRGIVEKLFF.

Comments on this clonotype: A much larger clone is a single base away; this may be a read error. The V call is TRBV18, the J call TRBJ2-3; a weak D match, TRBD1 (6 bases). The CDR3 runs to 15 residues. Trimming took 0 bases from V and 0 from J, leaving 7 bases between them. CDR1 KGHSH and CDR2 LQKENI come from the germline V gene. The CDR3 region has the DNA TGTGCCAGCTCACCACCGGGGGCAAGCACAGATACGCAGTATTTT. Translated, it gives CASSPPGASTDTQYF. Full variable domain (remainder filled in from reference TRBV18 and TRBJ2-3): NAGVMQNPRHLVRRRGQEARLRCSPMKGHSHVYWYRQLPEEGLKFMVYLQKENIIDESGMPKERFSAEFPKEGPSILRIQQVVRGDSAAYFCASSPPGASTDTQYFGPGTRLTVL.

The rearrangement links TRBV2 to TRBJ2-7; a weak D match, TRBD2 (6 bases). The germline CDR1 and CDR2 sequences are SNHLY and FYNNEI. V was trimmed by 9 bases and J by 3 bases, leaving 9 bases between them. The CDR3 has 11 amino acids. CDR3 sequence (DNA): TGTGCCAGTCTTAGCGGCTACGAGCAGTACTTC. As protein: CASLSGYEQYF. Looking up the rest from reference TRBV2 and TRBJ2-7 gives the full variable domain: EPEVTQTPSHQVTQMGQEVILRCVPISNHLYFYWYRQILGQKVEFLVSFYNNEISEKSEIFDDQFSVERPDGSNFTLKIRSTKLEDSAMYFCASLSGYEQYFGPGTRLTVT.